Listed below are T cell receptor beta chains from one sample, sequenced in a study of blood T cell repertoires in COVID-19. Generated by immunoSEQ multiplex PCR, the TCRdb table keeps only in-frame clones and is missing some. The sample contains 270,000 or so clones, about nine tenths of which appear only once. Input material: peripheral blood. The receptors were sampled from a middle-aged woman who had recovered from COVID-19. CDR3s include the opening cysteine and the closing phenylalanine or tryptophan. The order of the fields is J gene, D gene, clone size, V gene, CDR3 DNA, CDR3 protein. The D gene is left open where the match is weak. Clone size, where shown, is once, few, many, or a class for clones that have expanded.

j_gene: TRBJ2-1
d_gene: TRBD2
abundance: -
v_gene: TRBV7-6
CDR3nt: TGTGCCAGCGGTGCGGGAGGGGACAATGAGCAGTTCTTC
CDR3aa: CASGAGGDNEQFF

j_gene: TRBJ2-1
d_gene: -
abundance: -
v_gene: TRBV5-5
CDR3nt: TGTGCCAGCAGCTTGGACGGGTGGGCCTACAATGAGCAGTTCTTC
CDR3aa: CASSLDGWAYNEQFF

j_gene: TRBJ1-3
d_gene: TRBD1
abundance: once
v_gene: TRBV9
CDR3nt: TGTGCCAGCAGCTCCCGTGGGGGACAGGGTGCTGGAAACACCATATATTTT
CDR3aa: CASSSRGGQGAGNTIYF

j_gene: TRBJ1-2
d_gene: -
abundance: once
v_gene: TRBV28
CDR3nt: TGTGCCAGCAGCATACAGGGCCCCTATGGCTACACCTTC
CDR3aa: CASSIQGPYGYTF

j_gene: TRBJ2-4
d_gene: -
abundance: -
v_gene: TRBV4-2
CDR3nt: TGTGCCAGCAGCCAAGATAGGGAGGCGACACCCCACAGTGGCATTCAGTACTTC
CDR3aa: CASSQDREATPHSGIQYF

j_gene: TRBJ2-7
d_gene: TRBD2
abundance: -
v_gene: TRBV7-8
CDR3nt: TGTGCCAGCAGCTTAGTTGGGACTAGCGGGATCTACGAGCAGTACTTC
CDR3aa: CASSLVGTSGIYEQYF

j_gene: TRBJ1-1
d_gene: TRBD1
abundance: -
v_gene: TRBV9
CDR3nt: TGTGCCAGCAGCGCCCCTCGGGACAGGGGCAACACTGAAGCTTTCTTT
CDR3aa: CASSAPRDRGNTEAFF

j_gene: TRBJ2-2
d_gene: -
abundance: -
v_gene: TRBV5-1
CDR3nt: TGCGCCAGCAGCTTTGGTCTAGCGACGAACACCGGGGAGCTGTTTTTT
CDR3aa: CASSFGLATNTGELFF

j_gene: TRBJ1-1
d_gene: -
abundance: once
v_gene: TRBV5-1
CDR3nt: TGCGCCAGCAGTTCACCAGGGGCGAACACTGAAGCTTTCTTT
CDR3aa: CASSSPGANTEAFF

j_gene: TRBJ2-3
d_gene: TRBD1
abundance: -
v_gene: TRBV28
CDR3nt: TGTGCCAGCAGTGCGCCGACAGGGTACACAGATACGCAGTATTTT
CDR3aa: CASSAPTGYTDTQYF

j_gene: TRBJ2-1
d_gene: TRBD2
abundance: -
v_gene: TRBV7-3
CDR3nt: TGTGCCAGCAGCCAAGGGACTAGCGGGAGTATGGATGAGCAGTTCTTC
CDR3aa: CASSQGTSGSMDEQFF

j_gene: TRBJ1-2
d_gene: -
abundance: once
v_gene: TRBV7-9
CDR3nt: TGTGCCAGCAGCTTAGGACAGCCCCTAAACTATGGCTACACCTTC
CDR3aa: CASSLGQPLNYGYTF

j_gene: TRBJ2-7
d_gene: -
abundance: once
v_gene: TRBV24-1
CDR3nt: TGTGCCACCAGTGAACCCCGACAGGTCCAAAGATACGAGCAGTACTTC
CDR3aa: CATSEPRQVQRYEQYF

j_gene: TRBJ2-2
d_gene: TRBD2
abundance: once
v_gene: TRBV28
CDR3nt: TGTGCCAGCAGCCATACTAGCGGGTTTCCAGAGGGGGAGCTGTTTTTT
CDR3aa: CASSHTSGFPEGELFF

j_gene: TRBJ2-7
d_gene: -
abundance: -
v_gene: TRBV3-1/TRBV3-2
CDR3nt: TGTGCCAGCAGCCAAGATCCCAGGACCTACGAGCAGTACTTC
CDR3aa: CASSQDPRTYEQYF

j_gene: TRBJ2-3
d_gene: -
abundance: -
v_gene: TRBV19
CDR3nt: TGTGCCAGTAGTTCGTCCCTAGATCGCACAGATACGCAGTATTTT
CDR3aa: CASSSSLDRTDTQYF

j_gene: TRBJ1-6
d_gene: -
abundance: -
v_gene: TRBV21-1
CDR3nt: TGTGCCAGCAGCCCGCAAACAGGGCTAAGTAATTCACCCCTCCACTTT
CDR3aa: CASSPQTGLSNSPLHF

j_gene: TRBJ1-2
d_gene: -
abundance: -
v_gene: TRBV7-9
CDR3nt: TGTGCCAGCAGCTTAACAGGGAATGACGGCTACACCTTC
CDR3aa: CASSLTGNDGYTF

j_gene: TRBJ2-7
d_gene: -
abundance: -
v_gene: TRBV18
CDR3nt: TGTGCCAGCTCACCACCGGACAGCTACGAGCAGTACTTC
CDR3aa: CASSPPDSYEQYF

j_gene: TRBJ1-4
d_gene: -
abundance: -
v_gene: TRBV3-1/TRBV3-2
CDR3nt: TGTGCCAGCAGCCAAGATCGGCGAGGTCGGGAAAAACTGTTTTTT
CDR3aa: CASSQDRRGREKLFF

j_gene: TRBJ1-6
d_gene: TRBD1
abundance: -
v_gene: TRBV27
CDR3nt: TGTGCCAGCAGTCTAGCGGTGGGGACAGGGAATTCACCCCTCCACTTT
CDR3aa: CASSLAVGTGNSPLHF

j_gene: TRBJ2-7
d_gene: -
abundance: few
v_gene: TRBV7-2
CDR3nt: TGTGCCAGCAGCCCACGGGGACTCAGCTCCTACGAGCAGTACTTC
CDR3aa: CASSPRGLSSYEQYF

j_gene: TRBJ2-2
d_gene: TRBD2
abundance: -
v_gene: TRBV2
CDR3nt: TGTGCCAGTTTCGGACTAGCCTCCGGGGAGCTGTTTTTT
CDR3aa: CASFGLASGELFF

j_gene: TRBJ1-1
d_gene: TRBD1
abundance: -
v_gene: TRBV15
CDR3nt: TGTGCCACCAGCAGAGCAGCCCCAGGGGGCAGGGAAGCTTTCTTT
CDR3aa: CATSRAAPGGREAFF

j_gene: TRBJ2-1
d_gene: TRBD2
abundance: -
v_gene: TRBV18
CDR3nt: TGTGCCAGCTCCCGGGGGGAGCCCTACAATGAGCAGTTCTTC
CDR3aa: CASSRGEPYNEQFF